A single sample gave rise to the 23 T cell receptor beta chains below, sequenced in a study of T cells in Graves' hyperthyroidism and ophthalmopathy. RNA transcripts were the template for amplifying TCR beta CDR3 regions. The TCR CDR3 was amplified in a first-round RT-PCR using the HTBI primer set. Using its own MiXCR run on the multiplex PCR reads, TCRdb lists one record per CDR3 protein. Counted here are hundreds of thousands of distinct CDR3 sequences, around 13% occurring once; the ten biggest clones make up about an eighth. The sample was blood. These receptors were collected from a woman aged 45-65 years with Graves' ophthalmopathy.

Notes on this clonotype: The junction departs from germline at one end; a sequencing error may be responsible. The genes are TRBV9 and TRBJ2-1; 11 positions agree with TRBD2. Germline values: CDR1 SGDLS, CDR2 YYNGEE. The CDR3 length is 19 residues. The CDR3 loop is CAGSVVPGTSGHSYNEQFF. CDR3 DNA sequence: TGTGCCGGCAGCGTAGTTCCCGGGACTAGCGGACACTCCTACAATGAGCAGTTCTTC.

Details on this clonotype: A much bigger clone sits one base away, suggesting this may be a read error. V gene TRBV5-5 combines with J gene TRBJ1-4, with D unclear. The CDR3 runs to 13 residues. CDR1 SGHKS and CDR2 YYEKEE come from the germline V gene (reference sequence). In DNA, the CDR3 is TGTGCCAGCAGCCTGGACGATAATGAAAGACTGTTTTTT. The encoded protein is CASSLDDNERLFF.

This clonotype was detected only once. Compared with germline, one end of the junction differs, possibly owing to a read error. The V and J genes are TRBV24-1 and TRBJ2-7; 7 nucleotides line up with TRBD1. This CDR3 contains 15 residues. Germline loops: CDR1 KGHDR, CDR2 SFDVKD. DNA for the CDR3: TGTGCCAGCAGTCCCGCGACAGGGTCGGCCTACGAGCAGTACTTC. It specifies CASSPATGSAYEQYF.

DNA of the CDR3: TGTGCCAGCAGTCGGACAGCTCCCTACGAGCAGTACTTC. Its protein product is CASSRTAPYEQYF. The chain is built from TRBV6-1 and TRBJ2-7; maybe TRBD1 (6 bases). V was cut by 5 bases and J by 2 bases, with 10 bases left in between. The CDR3 consists of 13 residues. The V gene's germline CDR1 is MNHNS and CDR2 SASEGT.

This clonotype was recorded a few times. The rearrangement joins TRBV20-1 to TRBJ2-3, with D possibly being TRBD1 or TRBD2 (5 bases each). The CDR3 is made up of 15 amino acids. Trimming left V 4 bases short and J 4 bases short, with 18 bases between. CDR1 and CDR2 (germline): DFQATT, SNEGSKA (reference sequence). DNA for the CDR3: TGCAGTGCTACGTCTTCAGGGAGATTTGCAGATACGCAGTATTTT. This translates into CSATSSGRFADTQYF.

This clonotype was counted ten times or more. V is TRBV7-6 and J is TRBJ1-1; no firm D call. The V and J ends lost 0 bases and 4 bases respectively, with 9 bases between them. The CDR3 length is 14 residues. Germline V CDR1 and CDR2: SGHVS, FNYEAQ. The CDR3, as DNA: TGTGCCAGCAGCTTAGCAGCCTACGGCACTGAAGCTTTCTTT. Translating gives CASSLAAYGTEAFF.

This clonotype was seen only a few times. A much larger clone lies a single base off, so this may be a read error. Here the CDR3 omits its conserved ending phenylalanine or tryptophan, so a read error is the likely source. The rearrangement links TRBV20-1 to TRBJ2-7; TRBD1 matches 9 bases. Germline V gene data show CDR1 as DFQATT and CDR2 as SNEGSKA (reference sequence). The CDR3 has 13 amino acids. V was clipped by 0 bases and J by 5 bases; unmatched bases: 2. The CDR3 loop is CSAREYRGHEQYL. The CDR3 nucleotides read TGCAGTGCTAGAGAATACAGGGGGCACGAGCAGTACCTC.

This clonotype was counted between two and nine times. In DNA form, the CDR3 reads TGTGCCTGGGAGACAGGCCAAGAGACCCAGTACTTC. It specifies CAWETGQETQYF. The chain couples TRBV30 to TRBJ2-5; D is perhaps TRBD1 (6 bases). V lost 5 bases and J lost 1, with 8 bases in between. The V gene's germline CDR1 is GTSNPN and CDR2 SVGIG (reference sequence). The CDR3 runs 12 residues.

This clonotype was counted at least ten times. CDR3 in amino acids: CASSFSSSGSRNNEQFF. CDR3 DNA sequence: TGTGCCAGCAGCTTTTCATCTAGCGGTTCGAGAAATAATGAGCAGTTCTTC. The chain employs TRBV7-9 and TRBJ2-1; 7 nucleotides match TRBD2. Germline CDR1 SEHNR, CDR2 FQNEAQ (reference sequence). V shed 3 bases, J shed 7 bases, and the junction held 15 bases outside the gene matches. The CDR3 runs to 17 residues.

This clonotype was picked up many times. J is TRBJ2-1 and V is TRBV7-9; D is ambiguous. In germline, CDR1 is SEHNR, CDR2 FQNEAQ (reference sequence). The CDR3 consists of 15 residues. Trimming left V 4 bases short and J 3 bases short, with 13 bases between. In nucleotides, the CDR3 is TGTGCCAGCAGCTCAACGGGTAACAGCTACAATGAGCAGTTCTTC. This translates into CASSSTGNSYNEQFF.

The chain links TRBV7-2 to TRBJ1-1; D is unresolved. The germline V gene encodes CDR1 SGHTA and CDR2 FQGNSA. With 6 bases removed from V and 1 base from J, the gap between germline ends came to 6 bases. The CDR3 is 12 residues long. The CDR3 region has the DNA TGTGCCAGCAGTCAAGCGAACACTGAAGCTTTCTTT. Its translation: CASSQANTEAFF. Based on the CDR3 plus reference TRBV7-2 and TRBJ1-1, the full variable domain is GAGVSQSPSNKVTEKGKDVELRCDPISGHTALYWYRQSLGQGLEFLIYFQGNSAPDKSGLPSDRFSAERTGGSVSTLTIQRTQQEDSAVYLCASSQANTEAFFGQGTRLTVV.

This clonotype was observed many times. A junction end diverges from the germline sequence, so it may reflect a read error. The chain combines TRBV7-7 with TRBJ2-5, with 8 bases aligning to TRBD1. The CDR3 consists of 15 residues. Germline-derived CDR1 and CDR2 are SSHAT and FNYEAQ (reference sequence). The CDR3 is CASSVGTGSGETQYF. In DNA, the CDR3 is TGTGCTAGCAGCGTCGGGACAGGTTCCGGCGAGACCCAGTACTTC.

This clonotype turned up a few times. The rearrangement links TRBV6-2 or TRBV6-3 to TRBJ2-2; TRBD1 is a possible D gene (5 bases). This CDR3 comprises 14 residues. V lost 5 bases and J lost 7, with 14 bases in between. Germline V CDR1 and CDR2: MNHEY, SVGEGT. As DNA, the CDR3 is TGTGCCAGCAGTCCAGGGCAGATTTACGGGGAGCTGTTTTTT. This translates into CASSPGQIYGELFF.

This clonotype showed up just once. V gene TRBV7-6 combines with J gene TRBJ2-3, with TRBD2 identical over 10 bases. The CDR3 totals 15 residues. CDR1 and CDR2 (germline): SGHVS, FNYEAQ. The V gene end was trimmed by 6 bases and the J gene end by 7 bases; junction bases not matched to a gene: 10. The CDR3 sequence is CASRTGAGGQHTQYF. In nucleotides, the CDR3 is TGTGCCAGCAGAACCGGAGCGGGGGGGCAGCATACGCAGTATTTT. Full variable domain (missing parts from reference TRBV7-6 and TRBJ2-3): GAGVSQSPRYKVTKRGQDVALRCDPISGHVSLYWYRQALGQGPEFLTYFNYEAQQDKSGLPNDRFSAERPEGSISTLTIQRTEQRDSAMYRCASRTGAGGQHTQYFGPGTRLTVL.

This chain joins TRBV6-1 and TRBJ1-2, with 7 bases identical to TRBD1. Germline V gene sequence: CDR1 MNHNS, CDR2 SASEGT. V was pared by 7 bases and J by 3 bases, with 8 bases of the junction left unmatched. CDR3 length equals 14 residues. The chain's CDR3 is CASKRRDSDYGYTF. Written as DNA, the CDR3 is TGTGCCAGCAAAAGGAGGGACAGCGACTATGGCTACACCTTC.

V and J are TRBV7-3 and TRBJ2-5, with 7 bases identical to TRBD1. The CDR3 consists of 16 residues. Germline CDR1 reads SGHTA; CDR2 reads FQGTGA. Trimming cost V 0 bases and J 4 bases; bases outside gene matches: 8. The CDR3 nucleotides are TGTGCCAGCAGCTTAACTCCCGACAGGGTTTTAGAGACCCAGTACTTC. It translates to CASSLTPDRVLETQYF.

This clonotype was counted many times. The rearrangement uses TRBV7-8 and TRBJ2-2; D gene uncertain. This CDR3 is 17 amino acids long. The V end was cut by 6 bases, the J end by 4 bases, with 21 bases between. Germline assignment: CDR1 SGHVS and CDR2 FQNEAQ. The CDR3 sequence is CASSSLLSARSTGELFF. Here the CDR3 DNA reads TGTGCCAGCAGTTCCCTCCTCAGCGCCCGAAGCACCGGGGAGCTGTTTTTT.

This clonotype has at least ten counts. The chain recombines TRBV5-1 with TRBJ2-1; 7 bases line up with TRBD2. CDR3 length: 15 amino acids. Germline-derived CDR1 and CDR2 are SGHRS and YFSETQ. V dropped 2 bases and J dropped 4; count of bases not matched to a gene: 6. The CDR3 loop is CASSFAGVTYNEQFF. The CDR3 bases are TGCGCCAGCAGCTTCGCGGGAGTTACATACAATGAGCAGTTCTTC.

Ten or more counts support this clonotype. The chain carries TRBV20-1 and TRBJ2-7, with D maybe TRBD1 (5 bases). The length of the CDR3 is 13 residues. The germline gives CDR1 DFQATT, CDR2 SNEGSKA (reference sequence). V lost 8 bases to trimming and J lost 2 bases, with 16 bases between them. In nucleotides, the CDR3 is TGCAGTCCTAAATCTAAGGGGCCCTACGAGCAGTACTTC. This sequence encodes CSPKSKGPYEQYF.

This sequence joins TRBV7-3 and TRBJ2-1; D gene unclear. Germline loops: CDR1 SGHTA, CDR2 FQGTGA. This CDR3 contains 13 residues. Trimming stripped 1 base from V and 5 bases from J, with 6 bases between. CDR3 protein: CASSLRKDNEQFF. CDR3 DNA sequence: TGTGCCAGCAGCTTAAGAAAAGACAATGAGCAGTTCTTC.

In its sample, this clonotype was seen a few times. CDR3 DNA sequence: TGCAGTGCTAGAGGGGGCCAGCGCAACTATGGCTACACCTTC. Protein: CSARGGQRNYGYTF. V usage is TRBV20-1 and J usage is TRBJ1-2, with TRBD1 as a possible D gene (5 bases). V lost 1 base to trimming and J lost 2 bases, with 11 bases between them. The CDR3 has 14 amino acids. Germline V gives CDR1 DFQATT, CDR2 SNEGSKA (reference sequence).

This clonotype was counted ten times or more. This rearrangement joins TRBV28 to TRBJ2-4; 9 bases are shared with TRBD1. This CDR3 is built from 15 residues. Per the germline V gene, CDR1 is MDHEN and CDR2 is SYDVKM. Trimming at V came to 4 bases and at J to 1 base, leaving 2 bases not matched to a gene. The CDR3 protein is CASSSQGAAKNIQYF. The CDR3 DNA follows: TGTGCCAGCAGTTCACAGGGGGCTGCCAAAAACATTCAGTACTTC.

This sequence joins TRBV5-1 and TRBJ2-1, with a weak D call TRBD1 (5 bases). This CDR3 has 14 residues. Germline assignment: CDR1 SGHRS and CDR2 YFSETQ. Trimming shortened V by 5 bases and J by 0 bases, and 9 bases separated the two germline ends. CDR3 DNA sequence: TGCGCCAGCAGGGTTGACAGCTCCTACAATGAGCAGTTCTTC. This gives the protein CASRVDSSYNEQFF.